One TCR beta chain is described in this entry. The data are from a study of T cell changes during pregnancy in multiple sclerosis. Repertoires were generated with immunoSEQ multiplex PCR, while TCRdb's copy carries only in-frame clones and drops some. The table has fewer than 35,000 clones, around 89% seen once. The origin of this receptor is a female donor in good health, enrolled as a control in a pregnancy study. The specimen comprised CD4+ T cells from peripheral blood mononuclear cells, sampled in the third trimester of pregnancy.

The CDR3 nucleotides read TGTGCCTGGAGTTCCGGGAACTTAGGAAACACCATATATTTT. Protein: CAWSSGNLGNTIYF. This chain joins TRBV30 and TRBJ1-3; D gene unclear. The CDR3 covers 14 residues. Trimming removed 2 bases at V and 4 bases at J, with 12 bases between. Germline CDR1 is GTSNPN and CDR2 is SVGIG (reference sequence).